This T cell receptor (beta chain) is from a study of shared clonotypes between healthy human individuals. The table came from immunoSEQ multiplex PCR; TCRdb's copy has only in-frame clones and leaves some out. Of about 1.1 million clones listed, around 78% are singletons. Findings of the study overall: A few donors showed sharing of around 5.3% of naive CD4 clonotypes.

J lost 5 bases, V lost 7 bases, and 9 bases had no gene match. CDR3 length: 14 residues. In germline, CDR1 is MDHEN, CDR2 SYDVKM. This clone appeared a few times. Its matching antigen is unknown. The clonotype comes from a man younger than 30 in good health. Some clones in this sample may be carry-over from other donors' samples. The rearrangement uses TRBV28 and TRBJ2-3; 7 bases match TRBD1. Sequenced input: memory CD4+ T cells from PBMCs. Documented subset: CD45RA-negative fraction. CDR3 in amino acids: CASIPDRVGDTQYF. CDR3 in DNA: TGTGCCAGCATTCCCGACAGGGTTGGAGATACGCAGTATTTT. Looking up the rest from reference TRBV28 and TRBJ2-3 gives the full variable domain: DVKVTQSSRYLVKRTGEKVFLECVQDMDHENMFWYRQDPGLGLRLIYFSYDVKMKEKGDIPEGYSVSREKKERFSLILESASTNQTSMYLCASIPDRVGDTQYFGPGTRLTVL.